This TCR beta chain stems from a study of chemoradiotherapy in HPV16-positive cancers. As for the study in general: Functional T-cell assays on a couple of HPV16-positive patients' cells defined candidate HPV-specific clones and common TCR motifs.

Study results and caveats: For HPV16-positive patients, expanding HPV-responsive T cells associated with longer recurrence-free survival. Only two HPV16-positive patients supplied the functional HPV-specificity definition.

This clone was counted once. The target antigen is unknown. Samples were taken several times over chemoradiotherapy. V lost 7 bases and J lost 0, with 13 bases in between. Germline loops: CDR1 SQVTM, CDR2 ANQGSEA. There are 13 residues in the CDR3. Measured with immunoSEQ multiplex PCR; TCRdb has only the in-frame clones, and not every one. The top ten hold 2.5% to 3% of the sample, which has fewer than 30,000 clones, roughly 94% seen once. The clonotype comes from a human donor with HPV-associated anogenital cancer. The specimen was taken from a patient who underwent chemoradiotherapy. The chain carries TRBV29-1 and TRBJ2-7; D unresolved. CDR3 DNA: TGCAGCGCCCACGGCTATAGCTCCTACGAGCAGTACTTC. Translation: CSAHGYSSYEQYF.